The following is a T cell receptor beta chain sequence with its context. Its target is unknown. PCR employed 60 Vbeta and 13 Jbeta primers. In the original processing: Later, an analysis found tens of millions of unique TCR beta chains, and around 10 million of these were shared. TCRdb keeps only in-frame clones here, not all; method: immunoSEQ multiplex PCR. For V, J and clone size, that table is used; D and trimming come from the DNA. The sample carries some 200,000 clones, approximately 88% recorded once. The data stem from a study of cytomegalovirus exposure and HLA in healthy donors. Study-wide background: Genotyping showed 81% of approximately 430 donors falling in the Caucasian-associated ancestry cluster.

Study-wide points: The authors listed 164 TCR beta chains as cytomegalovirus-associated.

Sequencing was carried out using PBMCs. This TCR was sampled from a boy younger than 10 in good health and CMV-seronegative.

The CDR3 DNA follows: TGTGCCAGCAGTCCTACGCCCTTCGGGGTCGGAGAGCAGTACTTC. Amino acid sequence: CASSPTPFGVGEQYF. The chain is built from TRBV27 and TRBJ2-7, with D possibly being TRBD2 (5 bases). The V and J ends lost 5 bases and 7 bases respectively, with 21 bases between them. This CDR3 comprises 15 residues. CDR1 is MNHEY and CDR2 is SMNVEV in the germline V gene (reference sequence).